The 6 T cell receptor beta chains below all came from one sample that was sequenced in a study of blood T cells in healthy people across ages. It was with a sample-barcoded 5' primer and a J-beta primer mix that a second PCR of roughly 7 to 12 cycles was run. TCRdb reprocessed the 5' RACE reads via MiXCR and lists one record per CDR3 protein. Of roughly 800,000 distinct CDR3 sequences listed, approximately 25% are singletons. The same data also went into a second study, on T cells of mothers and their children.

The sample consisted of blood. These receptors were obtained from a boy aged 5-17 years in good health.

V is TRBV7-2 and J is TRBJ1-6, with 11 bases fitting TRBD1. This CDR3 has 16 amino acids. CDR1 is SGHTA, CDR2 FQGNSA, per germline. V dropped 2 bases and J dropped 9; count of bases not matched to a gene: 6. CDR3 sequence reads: CASSLRGQGVASPLHF. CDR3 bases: TGTGCCAGCAGCTTACGGGGACAGGGGGTAGCTTCACCCCTCCACTTT.

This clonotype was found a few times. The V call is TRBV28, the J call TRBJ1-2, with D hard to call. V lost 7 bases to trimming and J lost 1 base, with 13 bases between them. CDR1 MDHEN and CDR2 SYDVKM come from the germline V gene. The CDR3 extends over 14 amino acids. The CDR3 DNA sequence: TGTGCCAGCAACCCAAATATGGGTAACTATGGCTACACCTTC. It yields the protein CASNPNMGNYGYTF.

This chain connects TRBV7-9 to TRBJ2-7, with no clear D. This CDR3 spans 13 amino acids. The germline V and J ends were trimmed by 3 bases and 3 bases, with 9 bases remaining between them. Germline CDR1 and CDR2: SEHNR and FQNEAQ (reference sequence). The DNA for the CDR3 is TGTGCCAGCAGCTTCCAAGACGACTACGAGCAGTACTTC. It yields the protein CASSFQDDYEQYF.

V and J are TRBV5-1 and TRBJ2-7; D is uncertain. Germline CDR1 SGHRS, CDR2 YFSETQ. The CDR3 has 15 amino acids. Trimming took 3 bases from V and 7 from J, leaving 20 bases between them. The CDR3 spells CASSSPEILLREQYF. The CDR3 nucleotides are TGCGCCAGCAGCTCGCCTGAGATTCTTTTGCGGGAGCAGTACTTC.

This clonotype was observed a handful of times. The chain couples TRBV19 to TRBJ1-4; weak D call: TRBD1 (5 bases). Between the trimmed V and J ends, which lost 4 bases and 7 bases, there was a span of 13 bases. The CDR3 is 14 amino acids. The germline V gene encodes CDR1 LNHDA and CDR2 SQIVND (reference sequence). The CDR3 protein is CASSSQGESEKLFF. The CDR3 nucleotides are TGTGCCAGTAGTAGCCAGGGAGAAAGTGAAAAACTGTTTTTT.

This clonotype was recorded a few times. CDR3 region: CASNPFGGGETQYF. For the CDR3, the DNA is TGTGCCAGCAATCCGTTCGGAGGAGGTGAGACCCAGTACTTC. J is TRBJ2-5 and V is TRBV28, with D possibly matching TRBD2 (5 bases). Germline V lookup: CDR1 MDHEN, CDR2 SYDVKM. The V end was cut by 7 bases, the J end by 5 bases, with 17 bases between. The CDR3 covers 14 residues.